The 28 T cell receptor beta chains reported below all come from one sample, sequenced in a study of cytomegalovirus exposure and HLA in healthy donors. Researchers ran the PCR with 60 Vbeta and 13 Jbeta primers. Assay: immunoSEQ multiplex PCR; the TCRdb copy retains only in-frame clones and omits some. The sample records about 90,000 clones, over 60% being singletons. The sample consisted of PBMCs. The receptors here all came from a woman in her thirties or forties in good health and CMV-seropositive.

The chain has TRBV5-1 and TRBJ2-2; tentatively, D is TRBD1 (6 bases). In germline, CDR1 is SGHRS, CDR2 YFSETQ. Trimming cost V 5 bases and J 2 bases, with 10 bases left between them. CDR3 length equals 14 residues. The CDR3 DNA sequence: TGCGCCAGCAGTAAGGGACAAAACACCGGGGAGCTGTTTTTT. Translating it yields CASSKGQNTGELFF.

V and J are TRBV2 and TRBJ2-5, with no clear D. V lost 8 bases and J 8 bases, leaving 12 bases between the germline ends. Germline CDR1 is SNHLY and CDR2 is FYNNEI. The length of the CDR3 is 11 residues. The CDR3 loop reads CASSPPGTQYF. The DNA of the CDR3 is TGTGCCAGCTCTCCCCCAGGAACCCAGTACTTC.

The chain employs TRBV28 and TRBJ1-4; 8 nucleotides align to TRBD1. Germline trimming cut 5 bases from V and 6 bases from J; bases unmatched to any gene: 5. The CDR3 extends over 14 amino acids. Per the germline V gene, CDR1 is MDHEN and CDR2 is SYDVKM. The CDR3 reads CASSVGTGYEKLFF. CDR3 bases: TGTGCCAGCAGTGTCGGGACAGGCTATGAAAAACTGTTTTTT.

The chain couples TRBV5-6 to TRBJ2-5, with 9 bases matching TRBD2. V shed 4 bases and J 2 bases; nucleotides not matched to a gene: 9. The CDR3 loop spans 16 amino acids. Germline V gives CDR1 SGHDT, CDR2 YYEEEE. As DNA, the CDR3 is TGTGCCAGCAGCCCACCGACTAGCGGATTACAAGAGACCCAGTACTTC. Its protein is CASSPPTSGLQETQYF.

This chain links TRBV19 with TRBJ1-4, with 7 bases aligning to TRBD1. Germline V gene data show CDR1 as LNHDA and CDR2 as SQIVND (reference sequence). This CDR3 has 14 residues. After removal of 8 bases from V and 5 bases from J, the junction contained 8 bases not matched to a gene. The CDR3 region has the DNA TGTGCCAGTGCTCCGGGACAGCTAAATGAAAAACTGTTTTTT. Translating gives CASAPGQLNEKLFF. Looking up the rest from reference TRBV19 and TRBJ1-4 gives the full variable domain: DGGITQSPKYLFRKEGQNVTLSCEQNLNHDAMYWYRQDPGQGLRLIYYSQIVNDFQKGDIAEGYSVSREKKESFPLTVTSAQKNPTAFYLCASAPGQLNEKLFFGSGTQLSVL.

This clone appeared a single time. CDR3 in amino acids: CASGRIAGEGNTQYF. The CDR3 nucleotides read TGTGCCAGCGGTCGGATAGCGGGAGAGGGGAATACGCAGTATTTT. The V call is TRBV2, the J call TRBJ2-3, with TRBD2 identical over 9 bases. CDR1 and CDR2 (germline): SNHLY, FYNNEI. J gave up 7 bases and V 8 bases, and 13 bases lay outside the gene matches. This CDR3 contains 15 residues.

J is TRBJ2-7 and V is TRBV27, with a possible D match to TRBD2 (6 bases). Germline V gene data show CDR1 as MNHEY and CDR2 as SMNVEV (reference sequence). There are 16 residues in the CDR3. The V end was cut by 4 bases, the J end by 2 bases, with 18 bases between. The CDR3 region has the DNA TGTGCCAGCAGTTCATTCCCGGCGGGATCGACCTACGAGCAGTACTTC. Translating gives CASSSFPAGSTYEQYF.

The chain employs TRBV15 and TRBJ2-7; 7 bases are shared with TRBD2. After removal of 0 bases from V and 3 bases from J, the junction contained 11 bases not matched to a gene. The germline gives CDR1 LNHNV, CDR2 YYDKDF (reference sequence). This CDR3 is 17 amino acids long. The chain's CDR3 is CATSRDFGSSGDYEQYF. CDR3 in DNA: TGTGCCACCAGCAGAGATTTCGGCTCTAGCGGAGACTACGAGCAGTACTTC.

This clone was seen a handful of times. The chain combines TRBV4-3 with TRBJ1-1, with D maybe TRBD1 (5 bases). V was shortened by 0 bases and J by 6 bases, with 20 bases between the two germline ends. The CDR3 sequence is 17 residues long. The V gene's germline CDR1 is LGHNA and CDR2 YSLEER. In DNA, the CDR3 is TGCGCCAGCAGCCAAGACGGGGCCTCGGGGGGATCTGCTGAAGCTTTCTTT. Translated, it gives CASSQDGASGGSAEAFF.

This clone was counted a single time. Other DNA sequences from this sample encode an identical CDR3 as well. The V call is TRBV2, the J call TRBJ2-7, with 10 bases matching TRBD1. CDR1 and CDR2 (germline): SNHLY, FYNNEI. This CDR3 region has 13 residues. Trimming cost V 5 bases and J 6 bases; bases outside gene matches: 4. The DNA for the CDR3 is TGTGCCAGCAGTCGACAGGGGGCAGGCGAGCAGTACTTC. Protein product: CASSRQGAGEQYF. The full variable domain, completed using reference TRBV2 and TRBJ2-7, is EPEVTQTPSHQVTQMGQEVILRCVPISNHLYFYWYRQILGQKVEFLVSFYNNEISEKSEIFDDQFSVERPDGSNFTLKIRSTKLEDSAMYFCASSRQGAGEQYFGPGTRLTVT.

In this sample, this clone turned up a few times. The V call is TRBV4-3, the J call TRBJ1-5; D is ambiguous. Trimming took off 2 bases at V and 1 base at J, with 9 bases between the two ends. This CDR3 spans 15 amino acids. Germline V lookup: CDR1 LGHNA, CDR2 YSLEER. CDR3 region: CASSQSSRSNQPQHF. The CDR3, as DNA: TGCGCCAGCAGCCAATCATCGCGGAGCAATCAGCCCCAGCATTTT.

This clone has only a few counts. The genes are TRBV6-5 and TRBJ2-7; 7 positions agree with TRBD1. The junction had 6 bases not matched to a gene; V was cut back by 5 bases and J by 5 bases. Germline V gene sequence: CDR1 MNHEY, CDR2 SVGAGI. This CDR3 contains 13 residues. This CDR3 is CASSPTRGHEQYF. CDR3 in DNA: TGTGCCAGCAGTCCTACTAGGGGGCACGAGCAGTACTTC.

The rearrangement uses TRBV7-2 and TRBJ2-7; 8 nucleotides agree with TRBD2. From germline, CDR1 is SGHTA and CDR2 FQGNSA. The CDR3 spans 17 residues. The trim removed 5 bases at V and 0 bases at J, leaving 12 bases unmatched. The DNA of the CDR3 is TGTGCCAGCAGCCCAAGCACGCGGGAGGTCCCCTCCTACGAGCAGTACTTC. The encoded protein is CASSPSTREVPSYEQYF.

The rearrangement joins TRBV27 to TRBJ2-1; the match to TRBD2 covers 7 bases. Looked up from germline, CDR1 is MNHEY and CDR2 is SMNVEV (reference sequence). V was pared by 6 bases and J by 5 bases, with 7 bases of the junction left unmatched. The CDR3 runs to 14 residues. CDR3 DNA sequence: TGTGCCAGCAGATTTAGCGGGCCACACAATGAGCAGTTCTTC. It specifies CASRFSGPHNEQFF.

This clone has just one count. The V gene is TRBV28, the J gene TRBJ1-1; 8 nucleotides agree with TRBD1. V trimming: 5 bases; J trimming: 4 bases; junction bases outside the gene matches: 3. Germline V gene sequence: CDR1 MDHEN, CDR2 SYDVKM. The CDR3 consists of 13 residues. CDR3 in amino acids: CASSPDRGTEAFF. DNA for the CDR3: TGTGCCAGCAGTCCCGACAGGGGCACTGAAGCTTTCTTT.

The chain combines TRBV19 with TRBJ2-1; a weak D match, TRBD2 (5 bases). The CDR3 is 13 residues long. Germline CDR1 LNHDA, CDR2 SQIVND (reference sequence). V was shortened by 5 bases and J by 8 bases, with 13 bases between the two germline ends. Here the CDR3 reads CASSFSAGHEQFF. The CDR3 DNA is TGTGCCAGTAGTTTCTCCGCGGGTCATGAGCAGTTCTTC.

A single count supports this clone. CDR3: CASSFVAGEGTDTQYF. In DNA, the CDR3 is TGCGCCAGCAGTTTCGTAGCGGGAGAGGGTACAGATACGCAGTATTTT. The V call is TRBV5-1, the J call TRBJ2-3, with 9 bases lining up with TRBD2. Unmatched junction bases numbered 10, after V lost 5 bases and J lost 3 bases. CDR3 size: 16 residues. CDR1 and CDR2 from the germline V gene are SGHRS and YFSETQ.

This rearrangement joins TRBV4-3 to TRBJ2-1; 7 bases are shared with TRBD2. Looked up from germline, CDR1 is LGHNA and CDR2 is YSLEER. V lost 0 bases to trimming and J lost 2 bases; unmatched junction nucleotides: 4. The CDR3 consists of 16 residues. The CDR3 DNA sequence: TGCGCCAGCAGCCAAGATGCGGGAGAGCCCTACAATGAGCAGTTCTTC. Translated: CASSQDAGEPYNEQFF.

The chain's CDR3 is CASSEGIAGANEQFF. The CDR3 DNA sequence: TGTGCCAGCAGTGAAGGGATAGCGGGGGCCAATGAGCAGTTCTTC. The chain uses TRBV25-1 and TRBJ2-1, with 9 positions matching TRBD2. CDR1 and CDR2 from the germline V gene are MGHDK and SYGVNS. The CDR3 sequence is 15 residues long. V lost 2 bases and J lost 6; bases outside the gene matches: 5. The variable domain in full, completed from reference TRBV25-1 and TRBJ2-1, reads EADIYQTPRYLVIGTGKKITLECSQTMGHDKMYWYQQDPGMELHLIHYSYGVNSTEKGDLSSESTVSRIRTEHFPLTLESARPSHTSQYLCASSEGIAGANEQFFGPGTRLTVL.

This clone was seen a few times. This chain connects TRBV19 to TRBJ2-7; 7 positions agree with TRBD2. The V and J ends lost 4 bases and 1 base, in that order; junction bases with no gene match: 10. Germline assignment: CDR1 LNHDA and CDR2 SQIVND (reference sequence). This CDR3 is built from 16 residues. The CDR3 nucleotides read TGTGCCAGTAGTAGGGAGGGACTCGCCTCGTCCTACGAGCAGTACTTC. As protein: CASSREGLASSYEQYF.

V gene TRBV7-2 combines with J gene TRBJ2-1; TRBD2 agrees at 7 bases. Unmatched junction bases numbered 5, after V lost 5 bases and J lost 4 bases. Germline assignment: CDR1 SGHTA and CDR2 FQGNSA. The CDR3 runs to 14 residues. The CDR3 loop reads CASSGAGRYNEQFF. CDR3 nucleotide sequence: TGTGCCAGCAGCGGAGCGGGAAGGTACAATGAGCAGTTCTTC.

This chain uses TRBV6-1 with TRBJ2-7; D is possibly TRBD2 (5 bases). Trimming cost V 7 bases and J 5 bases, with 21 bases left between them. Germline CDR1 and CDR2: MNHNS and SASEGT. The CDR3 is 15 amino acids. In nucleotides, the CDR3 is TGTGCCAGCATTCCTGGCCTAGCCTTAGCCCACGAGCAGTACTTC. This codes for CASIPGLALAHEQYF.

This clone showed up just a few times. This chain connects TRBV2 to TRBJ2-5; a weak D match, TRBD1 (6 bases). Germline-derived CDR1 and CDR2 are SNHLY and FYNNEI. V dropped 3 bases and J dropped 2 bases, with 10 bases sitting between them. The CDR3 length is 14 residues. The DNA for the CDR3 is TGTGCCAGCAGTGAGGGCAGGGGTCAAGAGACCCAGTACTTC. Amino acid sequence: CASSEGRGQETQYF.

This sequence joins TRBV2 and TRBJ1-5, with D uncertain. Germline assignment: CDR1 SNHLY and CDR2 FYNNEI. The CDR3 has 13 residues. Trimming pared 3 bases from V and 9 bases from J, leaving 12 bases between. This CDR3 reads CASSEIRSSPQHF. The CDR3, as DNA: TGTGCCAGCAGTGAGATTCGGTCCTCGCCCCAGCATTTT.

The rearrangement uses TRBV7-2 and TRBJ2-1; 9 bases align to TRBD2. This CDR3 spans 14 amino acids. Germline V gene data show CDR1 as SGHTA and CDR2 as FQGNSA. Trimming at V came to 1 base and at J to 12 bases, leaving 7 bases not matched to a gene. This CDR3 reads CASSLGPSGTRQFF. In nucleotides, the CDR3 is TGTGCCAGCAGCTTAGGCCCTAGCGGGACCCGGCAGTTCTTC.

The gene calls are TRBV28 and TRBJ2-7, with D possibly TRBD2 on 6 matching bases. The CDR3 loop spans 15 amino acids. Germline V gives CDR1 MDHEN, CDR2 SYDVKM. V was shortened by 6 bases and J by 0 bases, with 15 bases between the two germline ends. In DNA, the CDR3 is TGTGCCAGCAGCGATCGGGACTGGAGCTCCTACGAGCAGTACTTC. Translation: CASSDRDWSSYEQYF.

This clone came up a few times. The V call is TRBV5-3, the J call TRBJ2-7, with TRBD1 identical over 7 bases. TRBV5-3 is an open reading frame, and its role is uncertain. CDR3 length: 13 residues. Trimming at V came to 6 bases and at J to 6 bases, leaving 9 bases not matched to a gene. The CDR3 sequence is CARTPLRDSEQYF. CDR3 DNA sequence: TGTGCCAGAACCCCGCTCCGGGACAGCGAGCAGTACTTC.

This chain uses TRBV18 with TRBJ2-5, with D perhaps matching TRBD2 (6 bases). The J call may be faulty, since TRBJ2-7 better matches the DNA end. Germline-derived CDR1 and CDR2 are KGHSH and LQKENI. The CDR3 totals 15 residues. CDR3 protein: CASSPTGMEGYEQYF. As DNA, the CDR3 is TGTGCCAGCTCACCGACCGGGATGGAGGGTTACGAGCAGTACTTC.